This T cell receptor beta chain was profiled in a study of blood T cell repertoires in COVID-19. Generated by immunoSEQ multiplex PCR, the TCRdb table keeps only in-frame clones and is missing some. The top ten clones hold roughly 1.5% of a sample with 150,000 or so clones, about three quarters of them seen once. The CDR3 sequence is 13 residues long. Trimming removed 4 bases at V and 6 bases at J, with 9 bases between. The sequenced material came from peripheral blood. The TCR originated in a man older than 75 with acute or convalescent COVID-19. The chain joins TRBV12-3 or TRBV12-4 to TRBJ2-2, with D perhaps matching TRBD2 (5 bases). The CDR3 sequence is CASSSGLPGELFF. In DNA, the CDR3 is TGTGCCAGCAGTTCCGGACTCCCCGGGGAGCTGTTTTTT.